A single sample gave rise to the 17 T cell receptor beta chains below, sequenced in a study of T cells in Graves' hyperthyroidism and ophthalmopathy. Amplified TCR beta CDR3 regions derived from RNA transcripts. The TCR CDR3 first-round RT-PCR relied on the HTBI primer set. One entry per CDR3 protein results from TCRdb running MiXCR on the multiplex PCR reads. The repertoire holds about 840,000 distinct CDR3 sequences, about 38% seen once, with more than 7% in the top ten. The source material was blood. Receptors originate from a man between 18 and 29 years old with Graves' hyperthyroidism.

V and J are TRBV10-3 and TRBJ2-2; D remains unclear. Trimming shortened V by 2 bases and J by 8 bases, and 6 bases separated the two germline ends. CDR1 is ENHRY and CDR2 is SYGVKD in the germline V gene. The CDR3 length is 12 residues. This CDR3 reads CAISEGPGELFF. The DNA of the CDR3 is TGTGCCATCAGTGAGGGCCCAGGGGAGCTGTTTTTT.

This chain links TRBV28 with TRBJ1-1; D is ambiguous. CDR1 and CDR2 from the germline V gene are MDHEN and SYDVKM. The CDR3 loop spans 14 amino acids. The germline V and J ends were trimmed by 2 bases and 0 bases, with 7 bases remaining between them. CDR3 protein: CASSLPRVNTEAFF. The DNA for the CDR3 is TGTGCCAGCAGTTTACCCCGAGTGAACACTGAAGCTTTCTTT.

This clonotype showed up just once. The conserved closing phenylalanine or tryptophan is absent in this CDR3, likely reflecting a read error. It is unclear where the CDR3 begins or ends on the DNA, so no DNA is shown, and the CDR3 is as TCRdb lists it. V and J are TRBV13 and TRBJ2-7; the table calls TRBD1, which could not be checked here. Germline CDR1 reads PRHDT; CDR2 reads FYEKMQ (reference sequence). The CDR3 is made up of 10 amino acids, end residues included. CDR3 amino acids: CASSLGRMDT.

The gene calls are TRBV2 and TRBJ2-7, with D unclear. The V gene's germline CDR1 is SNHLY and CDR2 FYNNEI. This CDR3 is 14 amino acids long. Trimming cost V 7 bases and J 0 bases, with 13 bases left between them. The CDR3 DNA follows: TGTGCCAGCACGAATGGCACAGCCTCCTACGAGCAGTACTTC. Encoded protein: CASTNGTASYEQYF.

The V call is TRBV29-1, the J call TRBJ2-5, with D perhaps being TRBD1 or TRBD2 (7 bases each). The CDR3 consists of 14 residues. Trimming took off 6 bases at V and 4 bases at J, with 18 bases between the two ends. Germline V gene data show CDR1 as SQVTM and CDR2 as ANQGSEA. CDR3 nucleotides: TGCAGCGTCCGGGCGGGGAGGGGGCGAGAGACCCAGTACTTC. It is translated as CSVRAGRGRETQYF.

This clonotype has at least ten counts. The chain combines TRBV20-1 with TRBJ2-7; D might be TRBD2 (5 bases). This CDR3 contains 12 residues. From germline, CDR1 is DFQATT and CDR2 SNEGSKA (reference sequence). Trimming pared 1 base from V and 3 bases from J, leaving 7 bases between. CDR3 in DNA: TGCAGTGCTAGAGTCGAGGGCTACGAGCAGTACTTC. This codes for CSARVEGYEQYF.

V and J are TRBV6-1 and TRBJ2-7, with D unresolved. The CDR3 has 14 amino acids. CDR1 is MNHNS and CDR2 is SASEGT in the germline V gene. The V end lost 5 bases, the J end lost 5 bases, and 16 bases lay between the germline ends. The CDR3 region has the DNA TGTGCCAGCAGTTACAACCTAGGCGGCAACGAGCAGTACTTC. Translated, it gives CASSYNLGGNEQYF.

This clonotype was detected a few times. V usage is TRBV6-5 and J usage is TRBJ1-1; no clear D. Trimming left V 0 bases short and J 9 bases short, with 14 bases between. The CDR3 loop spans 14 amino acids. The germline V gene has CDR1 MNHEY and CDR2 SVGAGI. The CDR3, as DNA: TGTGCCAGCAGTTACTCGACGGTCTTAGGGCAAGCTTTCTTT. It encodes CASSYSTVLGQAFF.

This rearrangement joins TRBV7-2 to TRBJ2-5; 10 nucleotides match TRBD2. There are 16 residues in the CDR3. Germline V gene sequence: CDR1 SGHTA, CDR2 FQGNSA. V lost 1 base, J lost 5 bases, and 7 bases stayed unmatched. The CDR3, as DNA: TGTGCCAGCAGCTTAGTGAGCGGGAGGGCCCGCGAGACCCAGTACTTC. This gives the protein CASSLVSGRARETQYF.

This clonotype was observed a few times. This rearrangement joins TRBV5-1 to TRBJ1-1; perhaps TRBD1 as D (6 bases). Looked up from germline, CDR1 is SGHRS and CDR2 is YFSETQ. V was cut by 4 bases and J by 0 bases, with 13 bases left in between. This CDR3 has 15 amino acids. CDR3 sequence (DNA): TGCGCCAGCAGCGATGACAGGCTTATGAACACTGAAGCTTTCTTT. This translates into CASSDDRLMNTEAFF. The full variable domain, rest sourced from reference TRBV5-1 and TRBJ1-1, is KAGVTQTPRYLIKTRGQQVTLSCSPISGHRSVSWYQQTPGQGLQFLFEYFSETQRNKGNFPGRFSGRQFSNSRSEMNVSTLELGDSALYLCASSDDRLMNTEAFFGQGTRLTVV.

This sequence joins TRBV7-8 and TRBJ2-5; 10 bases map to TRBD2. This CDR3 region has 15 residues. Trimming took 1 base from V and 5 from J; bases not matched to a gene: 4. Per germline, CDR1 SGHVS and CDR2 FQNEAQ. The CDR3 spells CASSLGGLAAETQYF. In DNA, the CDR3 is TGTGCCAGCAGCTTAGGAGGACTAGCGGCGGAGACCCAGTACTTC. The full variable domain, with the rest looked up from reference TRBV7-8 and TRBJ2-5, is GAGVSQSPRYKVAKRGQDVALRCDPISGHVSLFWYQQALGQGPEFLTYFQNEAQLDKSGLPSDRFFAERPEGSVSTLKIQRTQQEDSAVYLCASSLGGLAAETQYFGPGTRLLVL.

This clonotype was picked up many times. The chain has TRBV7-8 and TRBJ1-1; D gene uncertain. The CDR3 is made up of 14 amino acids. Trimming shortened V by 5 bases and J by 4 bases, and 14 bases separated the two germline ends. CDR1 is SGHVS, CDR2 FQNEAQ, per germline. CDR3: CASSPGLPGTEAFF. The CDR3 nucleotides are TGTGCCAGCAGCCCTGGACTGCCGGGCACTGAAGCTTTCTTT.

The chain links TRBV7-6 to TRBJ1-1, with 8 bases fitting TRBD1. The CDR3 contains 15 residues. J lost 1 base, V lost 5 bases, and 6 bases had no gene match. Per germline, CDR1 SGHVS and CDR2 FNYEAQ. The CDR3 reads CASSAGTGANTEAFF. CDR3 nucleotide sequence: TGTGCCAGCAGCGCCGGGACAGGTGCGAACACTGAAGCTTTCTTT.

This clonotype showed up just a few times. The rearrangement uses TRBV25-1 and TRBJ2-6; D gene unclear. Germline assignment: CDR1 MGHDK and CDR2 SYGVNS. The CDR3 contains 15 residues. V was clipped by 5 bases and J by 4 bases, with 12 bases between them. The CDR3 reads CASSLLGSGANVLTF. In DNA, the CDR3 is TGTGCCAGCAGTTTGCTGGGATCCGGGGCCAACGTCCTGACTTTC.

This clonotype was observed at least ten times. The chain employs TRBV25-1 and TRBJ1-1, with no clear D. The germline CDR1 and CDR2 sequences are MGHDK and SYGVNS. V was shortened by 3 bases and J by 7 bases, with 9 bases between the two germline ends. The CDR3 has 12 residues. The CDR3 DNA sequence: TGTGCCAGCAGTGACCTGAGGCGTGAAGCTTTCTTT. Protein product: CASSDLRREAFF.

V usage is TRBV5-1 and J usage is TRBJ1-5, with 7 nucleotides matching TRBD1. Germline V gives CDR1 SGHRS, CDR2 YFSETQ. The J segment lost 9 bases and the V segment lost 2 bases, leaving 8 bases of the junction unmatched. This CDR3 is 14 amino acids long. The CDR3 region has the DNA TGCGCCAGCAGCTTCACGACAGGGTCCCCGCCCCAGCATTTT. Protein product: CASSFTTGSPPQHF.

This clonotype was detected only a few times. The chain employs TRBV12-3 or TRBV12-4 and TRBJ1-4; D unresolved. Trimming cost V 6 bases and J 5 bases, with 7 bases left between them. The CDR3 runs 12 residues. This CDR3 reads CASRSENEKLFF. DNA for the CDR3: TGTGCCAGCAGGTCCGAAAATGAAAAACTGTTTTTT.